The 2 T cell receptor beta chains listed next were all sequenced from one sample in a study of T-cell reconstitution after alpha-beta-depleted transplantation in children. Unique molecular identifiers were incorporated when the TCRbeta library was constructed. TCRdb itself ran the PCR reads through MiXCR, one entry per CDR3 protein. The table lists fewer than 550,000 distinct CDR3 sequences, around 9.9% of them singletons, with 5% to 6.5% in the top ten. The specimen was PBMCs from the stem cell graft donor, collected from the stem cell graft. The receptors were gathered from a human donor who donated a stem cell graft to a child with acute myeloid leukemia.

This clonotype was detected only a few times. This chain joins TRBV12-3 or TRBV12-4 and TRBJ2-5; 8 bases line up with TRBD1. The CDR3 extends over 15 amino acids. V trimming: 3 bases; J trimming: 5 bases; junction bases outside the gene matches: 8. The CDR3 region is CASSFQRTGRETQYF. The CDR3 DNA is TGTGCCAGCAGTTTCCAAAGGACAGGGCGGGAGACCCAGTACTTC.

This clonotype was seen only a few times. The J gene is TRBJ2-7, the V gene TRBV4-1; the match to TRBD1 covers 7 bases. The germline V gene has CDR1 MGHRA and CDR2 YSYEKL. Trimming took 5 bases from V and 0 from J; bases not matched to a gene: 10. The CDR3 totals 16 residues. The DNA of the CDR3 is TGCGCCAGCAGCATCAGCGTCGGACAGGACTCCTACGAGCAGTACTTC. This gives the protein CASSISVGQDSYEQYF.